The 10 T cell receptor beta chains in this list originate from one sample, sequenced in a study of blood T cell repertoires in COVID-19. Clones were read by immunoSEQ multiplex PCR, and TCRdb kept only the in-frame ones, dropping some. The sample includes about 200,000 clones, around 90% seen only once; the top ten take over 7%. The sample was PBMCs or T cells enriched from blood (not recorded which). The receptors were gathered from a woman aged 18 to 35 who had recovered from COVID-19.

The chain couples TRBV7-9 to TRBJ2-5; 7 nucleotides align to TRBD2. Germline V lookup: CDR1 SEHNR, CDR2 FQNEAQ (reference sequence). CDR3 length: 15 residues. Trimming at V came to 1 base and at J to 5 bases, leaving 7 bases not matched to a gene. The CDR3 DNA reads as TGTGCCAGCAGCTTAGTGGGGGGGGTCTTCGAGACCCAGTACTTC. It encodes CASSLVGGVFETQYF.

This chain joins TRBV18 and TRBJ2-7; the match to TRBD1 covers 10 bases. CDR1 KGHSH and CDR2 LQKENI come from the germline V gene. This CDR3 contains 15 residues. V lost 4 bases, J lost 2 bases, and 5 bases stayed unmatched. The CDR3, as DNA: TGTGCCAGCTCACTACCCGGGACAGGGGCCTACGAGCAGTACTTC. It specifies CASSLPGTGAYEQYF.

This rearrangement joins TRBV29-1 to TRBJ2-1, with D tentatively TRBD2 (6 bases). The CDR3 loop spans 14 amino acids. Trimming took off 6 bases at V and 4 bases at J, with 16 bases between the two ends. Germline V gives CDR1 SQVTM, CDR2 ANQGSEA. CDR3 region: CSVETRSLYNEQFF. The CDR3 nucleotides read TGCAGCGTGGAGACTAGATCCCTTTACAATGAGCAGTTCTTC.

This rearrangement joins TRBV25-1 to TRBJ1-3; D is possibly TRBD1 (5 bases). The CDR3 has 17 residues. The V end lost 0 bases, the J end lost 1 base, and 13 bases lay between the germline ends. Germline values: CDR1 MGHDK, CDR2 SYGVNS. The CDR3 DNA reads as TGTGCCAGCAGTGAATATACAGGAACCGTTTCTGGAAACACCATATATTTT. The encoded protein is CASSEYTGTVSGNTIYF. Together with reference TRBV25-1 and TRBJ1-3, the CDR3 gives the full variable domain: EADIYQTPRYLVIGTGKKITLECSQTMGHDKMYWYQQDPGMELHLIHYSYGVNSTEKGDLSSESTVSRIRTEHFPLTLESARPSHTSQYLCASSEYTGTVSGNTIYFGEGSWLTVV.

This clone came up once. This chain connects TRBV6-5 to TRBJ1-6, with D possibly matching TRBD1 (6 bases). The V end was cut by 6 bases, the J end by 5 bases, with 11 bases between. CDR1 is MNHEY and CDR2 is SVGAGI in the germline V gene. The length of the CDR3 is 14 residues. CDR3 region: CASSSGVDNSPLHF. DNA of the CDR3: TGTGCCAGCAGCTCAGGGGTCGATAATTCACCCCTCCACTTT.

In regard to this clone: Other DNA sequences from this sample encode an identical CDR3 as well. The V and J genes are TRBV6-5 and TRBJ2-7, with 7 bases lining up with TRBD1. The germline V gene encodes CDR1 MNHEY and CDR2 SVGAGI. With 0 bases clipped from V and 0 bases from J, the junction kept 5 bases outside the gene matches. The CDR3 totals 16 residues. CDR3 DNA: TGTGCCAGCAGTTACTCCGCTGGGGACAGCTCCTACGAGCAGTACTTC. Protein sequence: CASSYSAGDSSYEQYF.

This chain uses TRBV7-9 with TRBJ1-5, with D perhaps matching TRBD1 (6 bases). Germline CDR1 reads SEHNR; CDR2 reads FQNEAQ (reference sequence). This CDR3 is built from 15 residues. V was cut by 4 bases and J by 2 bases, with 12 bases left in between. This CDR3 is CASSSPSGGNQPQHF. Written as DNA, the CDR3 is TGTGCCAGCAGCTCGCCCTCAGGGGGCAATCAGCCCCAGCATTTT.

This chain links TRBV5-1 with TRBJ1-4; the match to TRBD1 covers 8 bases. Germline values: CDR1 SGHRS, CDR2 YFSETQ. The ends lost 4 bases at V and 8 bases at J; junction bases unmatched: 10. The length of the CDR3 is 15 residues. The CDR3 nucleotides are TGCGCCAGCAGCCCTCAGGGGGCCTTAGGGGAAAAACTGTTTTTT. Protein sequence: CASSPQGALGEKLFF. The variable domain in full, with the rest retrieved from reference TRBV5-1 and TRBJ1-4, is KAGVTQTPRYLIKTRGQQVTLSCSPISGHRSVSWYQQTPGQGLQFLFEYFSETQRNKGNFPGRFSGRQFSNSRSEMNVSTLELGDSALYLCASSPQGALGEKLFFGSGTQLSVL.

V usage is TRBV4-1 and J usage is TRBJ2-7, with 10 bases aligning to TRBD2. Trimming took 0 bases from V and 3 from J; bases not matched to a gene: 8. Germline assignment: CDR1 MGHRA and CDR2 YSYEKL. The CDR3 is 17 amino acids. This chain's CDR3 is CASSQDPLAGIGYEQYF. The CDR3 nucleotides read TGCGCCAGCAGCCAAGATCCACTAGCGGGGATAGGCTACGAGCAGTACTTC.

This clone turned up a few times. The chain couples TRBV5-1 to TRBJ2-4; 11 bases map to TRBD2. CDR3 length: 18 amino acids. V was pared by 3 bases and J by 5 bases, with 13 bases of the junction left unmatched. CDR1 and CDR2 from the germline V gene are SGHRS and YFSETQ. The chain's CDR3 is CASSSFSGGAAGENIQYF. As DNA, the CDR3 is TGCGCCAGCAGCTCTTTTAGCGGGGGGGCCGCGGGCGAAAACATTCAGTACTTC.